The rows below give T cell receptor beta chains drawn from one sample of a study of shared clonotypes between healthy human individuals. This table comes from immunoSEQ multiplex PCR, and its TCRdb copy is limited to in-frame clones, with some not included. The data hold roughly 1.4 million clones, with 98% observed a single time. The source material was naive CD4+ T cells sorted from blood. Every receptor here comes from a young man in good health. CDR3s leave out the opening cysteine and the closing phenylalanine or tryptophan.

v_gene	j_gene	CDR3aa
TRBV19	TRBJ2-2	ASTQGSGPVPGELF
TRBV11-3	TRBJ2-2	ASSLKAGGTGELF
TRBV5-5	TRBJ2-3	ASSLWTETDTQY
TRBV18	TRBJ2-2	ASSPDTPNTGELF
TRBV5-1	TRBJ2-1	ASSPGASYNEQF
TRBV19	TRBJ1-5	ASSHRGSNQPQH
TRBV28	TRBJ2-1	ASSSQTPRRGQF
TRBV5-1	TRBJ2-2	ASSQGLLPTQGVNTGELF
TRBV27	TRBJ2-6	ASSLWGAGGANVLT
TRBV11-1	TRBJ1-1	ASSHVIEDTEAF
TRBV5-5	TRBJ2-5	ASSLTGDQETQY
TRBV18	TRBJ2-3	ASSQQQGADTQY
TRBV5-1	TRBJ2-1	ASRPGTGLNEQF
TRBV18	TRBJ2-7	ASSPLDVFYEQY
TRBV15	TRBJ2-7	ATSRNRGGSYEQY
TRBV11-3	TRBJ2-7	ASSLETGANYEQY
TRBV9	TRBJ2-6	ASSRERVSVLT
TRBV18	TRBJ2-1	ASSQLEGGYNEQF
TRBV5-5	TRBJ1-4	ASSFIGAATNEKLF
TRBV5-4	TRBJ2-7	ASSSGQGGEQY
TRBV7-2	TRBJ2-2	ASSPLVRNTGELF
TRBV4-1	TRBJ2-7	ASSQVRSGAGYEQY